A selection of T cell receptor beta chains follows, all from one sample in a study of cytomegalovirus exposure and HLA in healthy donors. Produced via immunoSEQ multiplex PCR; TCRdb's table is partial and in-frame only. The sample yields more than 85,000 clones, about 95% seen once. Material: PBMCs. The receptors originated from a woman aged 18-29 years in good health and CMV-seronegative. The CDR3 runs from the conserved cysteine through the conserved F or W. D genes are given only for firm matches. Only part of the rows carry a size: once, few, many, or a class if the clone is expanded.

11 | - | TRBJ2-1 | TRBV27 | - | CASIDRGEQFF | TGTGCCAGCATCGATAGGGGTGAGCAGTTCTTC
16 | TRBD1 | TRBJ1-2 | TRBV5-4 | - | CASSPYRTGGFYGYTF | TGTGCCAGCAGTCCATATCGGACAGGGGGCTTCTATGGCTACACCTTC
19 | TRBD2 | TRBJ2-7 | TRBV4-2 | - | CASSQDRGRWLAGTYEQYF | TGTGCCAGCAGCCAAGATAGAGGAAGGTGGCTAGCGGGAACCTACGAGCAGTACTTC
12 | - | TRBJ1-1 | TRBV5-4 | - | CASSLAWQEAFF | TGTGCCAGCAGCTTGGCCTGGCAGGAAGCTTTCTTT
15 | TRBD1 | TRBJ2-1 | TRBV30 | - | CAWSVTGTVVNEQFF | TGTGCCTGGAGTGTAACCGGGACAGTGGTCAATGAGCAGTTCTTC
15 | - | TRBJ2-1 | TRBV27 | - | CASSSGQGPYNEQFF | TGTGCCAGCAGTTCGGGGCAGGGGCCCTACAATGAGCAGTTCTTC
13 | TRBD1 | TRBJ1-1 | TRBV5-1 | - | CASSLPQGAEAFF | TGCGCCAGCAGCTTGCCACAGGGGGCTGAAGCTTTCTTT
18 | TRBD1 | TRBJ1-4 | TRBV9 | - | CASSVFEQGAQGGEKLFF | TGTGCCAGCAGCGTATTCGAACAGGGGGCGCAGGGTGGAGAAAAACTGTTTTTT
14 | TRBD1 | TRBJ2-7 | TRBV11-3 | once | CASSTRTGSNEQYF | TGTGCCAGCAGCACCAGGACAGGGAGCAACGAGCAGTACTTC
15 | - | TRBJ1-3 | TRBV7-2 | - | CASSLRAAGGNTIYF | TGTGCCAGCAGCTTACGGGCGGCGGGGGGAAACACCATATATTTT
15 | TRBD1 | TRBJ2-7 | TRBV6-1 | - | CASSEADREVGEQYF | TGTGCCAGCAGTGAAGCGGACAGGGAGGTTGGCGAGCAGTACTTC